A single sample is the source of the 7 T cell receptor beta chains below, sequenced in a study of T-cell reconstitution after alpha-beta-depleted transplantation in children. Unique molecular identifiers were used to barcode this TCRbeta library. MiXCR, applied by TCRdb to the PCR reads, yields one record per CDR3 protein. The sample includes approximately 130,000 distinct CDR3 sequences, about a tenth seen only once; the top ten take more than 20%. The material was PBMCs, mostly from graft donor cells, obtained 180 days after TCRalphabeta/CD19-depleted stem cell transplant. The receptors were sampled from a girl under two years old who had a stem cell transplant for combined immunodeficiency, so the T cells may come from the graft donor.

Here the CDR3 reads CAISESAGPGTQYF. Written as DNA, the CDR3 is TGTGCCATCAGTGAGTCGGCAGGGCCAGGGACCCAGTACTTC. This chain connects TRBV10-3 to TRBJ2-5, with D possibly being TRBD1 (5 bases). CDR3 length: 14 residues. V was pared by 0 bases and J by 7 bases, with 12 bases between. Germline-derived CDR1 and CDR2 are ENHRY and SYGVKD.

The chain links TRBV12-3 or TRBV12-4 to TRBJ2-2; D not resolved. The CDR3 is made up of 15 amino acids. Trimming removed 6 bases at V and 0 bases at J, with 11 bases between. The CDR3 is CASSPHETNTGELFF. DNA of the CDR3: TGTGCCAGCAGCCCACACGAGACGAACACCGGGGAGCTGTTTTTT.

This clonotype has only a few counts. This chain's CDR3 is CSVPDRTAYTQYF. The CDR3 DNA follows: TGCAGCGTTCCTGACAGAACGGCCTATACGCAGTATTTT. The V and J genes are TRBV29-1 and TRBJ2-3; possibly TRBD1 for D (5 bases). Per germline, CDR1 SQVTM and CDR2 ANQGSEA. V dropped 5 bases and J dropped 7 bases, with 16 bases sitting between them. This CDR3 comprises 13 residues.

The V gene is TRBV20-1, the J gene TRBJ2-3, with 11 bases fitting TRBD2. Germline V gene lookup returns CDR1 DFQATT and CDR2 SNEGSKA (reference sequence). The CDR3 spans 14 residues. The V and J ends lost 7 bases and 1 base, in that order; junction bases with no gene match: 4. CDR3: CSVPGLAGTDTQYF. CDR3 DNA: TGCAGTGTTCCGGGACTAGCGGGCACAGATACGCAGTATTTT.

This clonotype was recorded a few times. The rearrangement joins TRBV6-5 to TRBJ1-5; the D gene is possibly TRBD1 (5 bases). The CDR3 runs to 14 residues. V gave up 4 bases and J gave up 3 bases, with 10 bases separating them. From germline, CDR1 is MNHEY and CDR2 SVGAGI. The CDR3 nucleotides are TGTGCCAGCAGTTCTGGGACCTTCAATCAGCCCCAGCATTTT. Translated: CASSSGTFNQPQHF.

About this clonotype itself: The junction shows a germline mismatch at one end, possibly a read error. CDR3 region: CSARAPLRVDF. CDR3 nucleotide sequence: TGCAGTGCTAGAGCACCCCTCCGGGTGGACTTC. The chain carries TRBV20-1 and TRBJ2-7; D uncertain. Germline loops: CDR1 DFQATT, CDR2 SNEGSKA (reference sequence). The CDR3 sequence is 11 residues long.

J is TRBJ1-1 and V is TRBV18, with D tentatively TRBD1 (5 bases). Germline V gene sequence: CDR1 KGHSH, CDR2 LQKENI. This CDR3 has 15 residues. The ends were cut back, 2 bases at V and 6 bases at J, with 16 bases in the middle. For the CDR3, the DNA is TGTGCCAGCTCACCAGGGTCGGGGGGGAAAGCTGAAGCTTTCTTT. It encodes CASSPGSGGKAEAFF. Full variable domain (outside the CDR3, taken from reference TRBV18 and TRBJ1-1): NAGVMQNPRHLVRRRGQEARLRCSPMKGHSHVYWYRQLPEEGLKFMVYLQKENIIDESGMPKERFSAEFPKEGPSILRIQQVVRGDSAAYFCASSPGSGGKAEAFFGQGTRLTVV.